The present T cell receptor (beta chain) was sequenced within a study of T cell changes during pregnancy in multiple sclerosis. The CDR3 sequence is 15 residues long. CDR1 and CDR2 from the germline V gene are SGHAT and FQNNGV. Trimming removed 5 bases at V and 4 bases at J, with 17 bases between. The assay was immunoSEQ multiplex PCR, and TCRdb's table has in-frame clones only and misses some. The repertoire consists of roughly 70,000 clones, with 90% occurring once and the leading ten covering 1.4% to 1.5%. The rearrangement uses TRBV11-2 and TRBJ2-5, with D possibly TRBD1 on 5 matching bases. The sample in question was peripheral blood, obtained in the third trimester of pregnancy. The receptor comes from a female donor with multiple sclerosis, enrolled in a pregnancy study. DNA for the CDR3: TGTGCCAGCAGCCTCGGAAGGGGCGGCCGAGAGACCCAGTACTTC. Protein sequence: CASSLGRGGRETQYF.